The present T cell receptor (beta chain) was sequenced within a study of response to subunit inactivated influenza vaccine. Study-level findings and limits: New T cells are recruited in small numbers by each seasonal influenza vaccination, according to the authors' suggestion.

TCRdb ran MiXCR on the RT-PCR reads and lists one entry per CDR3 protein. The sample consists of more than 200,000 distinct CDR3 sequences, roughly an eighth of them appearing once. Germline V gene sequence: CDR1 SGHNT, CDR2 YENEEA. There are 16 residues in the CDR3. J gave up 5 bases and V 5 bases, and 9 bases lay outside the gene matches. The table lists this clonotype with many counts. Antigen: not known. The sequence came from a man aged 45 to 65 who received an inactivated influenza vaccine. The rearrangement joins TRBV11-3 to TRBJ2-2; 9 nucleotides align to TRBD1. Sequenced material: non-naive T cells sorted from PBMCs, taken approximately 15 days before vaccination. The CDR3 reads CASSPHTGGATGELFF. CDR3 DNA: TGTGCCAGCAGCCCCCACACAGGGGGCGCAACCGGGGAGCTGTTTTTT.